Below, 23 T cell receptor beta chains from the same sample are listed, as sequenced in a study of T-cell memory formation after mild COVID-19 (dated by TCRdb to the early 2020s). Library preparation used 5' RACE. This sample was sequenced with an Illumina NovaSeq 6000. The public reads were reprocessed in TCRdb via fastp at Q25 and MiXCR, keeping in-frame beta chains. Rows matching on CDR3 protein sequence are summarized as one entry with the most common DNA and genes. This sample holds 470,000 or so distinct CDR3 sequences; about 20% were observed only once. The ten biggest clones cover 7.5% to 9.5% of the sample. Sample: PBMCs or a T cell subset sorted from them (not recorded which). These receptors originate from an adult woman who had mild COVID-19 (a few samples of this study predate the infection). The sample titles of this study are shuffled in the database, so cell type and time point are left out; the donor was told from shared clones.

This chain connects TRBV7-2 to TRBJ2-5; D tentatively reads TRBD1 or TRBD2 (7 bases each). Trimming took 5 bases from V and 5 from J, leaving 18 bases between them. There are 15 residues in the CDR3. Per germline, CDR1 SGHTA and CDR2 FQGNSA. As DNA, the CDR3 is TGTGCCAGCAGCCGAAATACAGGGGAGGGGGAGACCCAGTACTTC. Amino acids: CASSRNTGEGETQYF.

The rearrangement links TRBV5-1 to TRBJ1-1, with 11 nucleotides matching TRBD1. Losses at the gene ends were 0 bases for V and 2 bases for J; bases not matched to a gene: 6. CDR1 is SGHRS, CDR2 YFSETQ, per germline. The CDR3 has 17 amino acids. The DNA of the CDR3 is TGCGCCAGCAGCTTGGAAGAGGACAGGGGGCCCAACACTGAAGCTTTCTTT. Translation gives CASSLEEDRGPNTEAFF.

The V gene is TRBV4-2, the J gene TRBJ1-1; the D gene is possibly TRBD1 (5 bases). V was shortened by 5 bases and J by 6 bases, with 16 bases between the two germline ends. Looked up from germline, CDR1 is LGHNA and CDR2 is YNFKEQ. The CDR3 length is 14 residues. CDR3 residues: CASSLQGGRAEAFF. The CDR3 DNA is TGTGCCAGCAGCTTGCAGGGAGGAAGGGCTGAAGCTTTCTTT.

This clonotype was counted only a few times. J is TRBJ2-3 and V is TRBV5-5; a weak D match, TRBD1 (6 bases). This CDR3 comprises 14 residues. The ends were cut back, 2 bases at V and 2 bases at J, with 9 bases in the middle. Per germline, CDR1 SGHKS and CDR2 YYEKEE (reference sequence). The CDR3 sequence is CASSFQGYTDTQYF. The CDR3 DNA reads TGTGCCAGCAGCTTCCAGGGGTACACAGATACGCAGTATTTT. The full variable domain, completed using reference TRBV5-5 and TRBJ2-3, is DAGVTQSPTHLIKTRGQQVTLRCSPISGHKSVSWYQQVLGQGPQFIFQYYEKEERGRGNFPDRFSARQFPNYSSELNVNALLLGDSALYLCASSFQGYTDTQYFGPGTRLTVL.

This clonotype came up a few times. The chain is built from TRBV18 and TRBJ2-7, with D perhaps TRBD1 (6 bases). The V end was cut by 3 bases, the J end by 2 bases, with 11 bases between. Per germline, CDR1 KGHSH and CDR2 LQKENI. CDR3 size: 14 residues. CDR3 DNA sequence: TGTGCCAGCTCACCGGCTAGGGGGACCTACGAGCAGTACTTC. Translation gives CASSPARGTYEQYF. The entire variable domain, with the rest obtained from reference TRBV18 and TRBJ2-7, is as follows: NAGVMQNPRHLVRRRGQEARLRCSPMKGHSHVYWYRQLPEEGLKFMVYLQKENIIDESGMPKERFSAEFPKEGPSILRIQQVVRGDSAAYFCASSPARGTYEQYFGPGTRLTVT.

This sequence joins TRBV5-1 and TRBJ2-7; D is unresolved. The CDR3 spans 14 residues. The germline V gene encodes CDR1 SGHRS and CDR2 YFSETQ. Trimming removed 3 bases from V and 0 bases from J, with 10 bases in between. CDR3 DNA: TGCGCCAGCAGCTGGGATCCTAGCTCCTACGAGCAGTACTTC. The encoded protein is CASSWDPSSYEQYF.

This sequence joins TRBV6-5 and TRBJ2-7, with 12 bases matching TRBD1. V was pared by 7 bases and J by 5 bases, with 9 bases of the junction left unmatched. This CDR3 has 15 amino acids. CDR1 is MNHEY, CDR2 SVGAGI, per germline. CDR3 sequence reads: CASTAGTGGFDEQYF. CDR3 in DNA: TGTGCCAGCACCGCCGGGACAGGGGGCTTCGACGAGCAGTACTTC.

The V call is TRBV4-1, the J call TRBJ1-4; 8 bases line up with TRBD1. This CDR3 region has 15 residues. Trimming took 1 base from V and 8 from J; bases not matched to a gene: 6. Germline V gene data show CDR1 as MGHRA and CDR2 as YSYEKL. The CDR3 reads CASSQGPGTGEKLFF. The CDR3 bases are TGCGCCAGCAGCCAAGGTCCCGGGACAGGAGAAAAACTGTTTTTT.

The CDR3 region has the DNA TGCAGTGCTAGTCAGCTCAGGGATTTCAACTATGGCTACACCTTC. It specifies CSASQLRDFNYGYTF. The chain recombines TRBV20-1 with TRBJ1-2; D might be TRBD1 (5 bases). CDR3 length: 15 amino acids. From germline, CDR1 is DFQATT and CDR2 SNEGSKA (reference sequence). V lost 3 bases and J lost 2, with 16 bases in between.

This clonotype was found a few times. This sequence joins TRBV7-9 and TRBJ2-7; TRBD1 is a possible D gene (5 bases). This CDR3 has 19 amino acids. Between the trimmed V and J ends, which lost 1 base and 0 bases, there was a span of 22 bases. Germline V gene sequence: CDR1 SEHNR, CDR2 FQNEAQ (reference sequence). The CDR3 sequence: CASSLVSFLRERPSYEQYF. In DNA form, the CDR3 reads TGTGCCAGCAGCTTAGTCTCCTTTCTCAGGGAACGTCCCTCCTACGAGCAGTACTTC.

The chain carries TRBV6-2 or TRBV6-3 and TRBJ2-5, with 12 bases aligning to TRBD2. The CDR3 has 16 residues. V shed 4 bases, J shed 2 bases, and the junction held 5 bases outside the gene matches. Germline lookup yields CDR1 MNHEY and CDR2 SVGEGT. In DNA form, the CDR3 reads TGTGCCAGCAGTTCAGGACTAGCGGGGTTACAAGAGACCCAGTACTTC. Translating gives CASSSGLAGLQETQYF.

This clonotype was seen a few times. This chain uses TRBV4-1 with TRBJ1-4; D not certain. The V gene lost 4 bases and the J gene lost 5 bases, with 8 bases spanning the gap. This CDR3 is built from 13 residues. CDR1 MGHRA and CDR2 YSYEKL come from the germline V gene. CDR3 region: CASSLAMNEKLFF. CDR3 DNA sequence: TGCGCCAGCAGCCTGGCCATGAATGAAAAACTGTTTTTT.

This rearrangement joins TRBV2 to TRBJ2-7; 8 nucleotides agree with TRBD2. Germline V lookup: CDR1 SNHLY, CDR2 FYNNEI. The CDR3 extends over 15 amino acids. V lost 5 bases and J lost 1; bases outside the gene matches: 7. The CDR3 reads CASSPPSGWSYEQYF. Written as DNA, the CDR3 is TGTGCCAGCAGTCCACCTAGCGGGTGGTCCTACGAGCAGTACTTC.

V is TRBV5-5 and J is TRBJ2-3; no reliable D call. Trimming shortened V by 4 bases and J by 5 bases, and 8 bases separated the two germline ends. Germline CDR1 and CDR2: SGHKS and YYEKEE (reference sequence). CDR3 length: 12 residues. CDR3 coding DNA: TGTGCCAGCAGCCCATGGGAAGATACGCAGTATTTT. Protein product: CASSPWEDTQYF.

The chain carries TRBV24-1 and TRBJ2-3, with TRBD2 matching over 8 bases. The CDR3 spans 17 residues. The J segment lost 5 bases and the V segment lost 4 bases, leaving 13 bases of the junction unmatched. Germline V lookup: CDR1 KGHDR, CDR2 SFDVKD. The CDR3 DNA is TGTGCCACCAGTGACCCAGTGGAAGCGGGAGTTGGAGATACGCAGTATTTT. Encoded protein: CATSDPVEAGVGDTQYF.

This chain links TRBV7-9 with TRBJ2-7, with D possibly being TRBD2 (7 bases). V was clipped by 8 bases and J by 1 base, with 18 bases between them. The germline CDR1 and CDR2 sequences are SEHNR and FQNEAQ (reference sequence). The CDR3 spans 15 residues. The chain's CDR3 is CASRLGGALSYEQYF. As DNA, the CDR3 is TGTGCCAGCCGGCTAGGGGGGGCTCTGTCCTACGAGCAGTACTTC.

The chain recombines TRBV24-1 with TRBJ2-7; D uncertain. Germline values: CDR1 KGHDR, CDR2 SFDVKD. V lost 3 bases to trimming and J lost 3 bases, with 11 bases between them. The CDR3 is made up of 14 amino acids. The CDR3 DNA reads TGTGCCACCAGTGATCCGCTTAGGGTCTACGAGCAGTACTTC. It yields the protein CATSDPLRVYEQYF.

In this sample, this clonotype turned up a few times. This chain links TRBV12-3 or TRBV12-4 with TRBJ2-3; TRBD2 agrees at 9 bases. With V trimmed by 5 bases and J by 5 bases, 5 bases remained unmatched. This CDR3 region has 14 residues. The CDR3 region is CASSPGLAKDTQYF. The CDR3 bases are TGTGCCAGCAGTCCGGGACTAGCTAAAGATACGCAGTATTTT.

This rearrangement joins TRBV6-1 to TRBJ1-2; D is ambiguous. This CDR3 region has 13 residues. The V end lost 1 base, the J end lost 5 bases, and 8 bases lay between the germline ends. Germline values: CDR1 MNHNS, CDR2 SASEGT. The DNA of the CDR3 is TGTGCCAGCAGTGAAGGGCAGTTTTATGGCTACACCTTC. This gives the protein CASSEGQFYGYTF.

This clonotype was seen a few times. The chain joins TRBV27 to TRBJ2-2, with D uncertain. Per the germline V gene, CDR1 is MNHEY and CDR2 is SMNVEV (reference sequence). This CDR3 contains 15 residues. The V gene lost 5 bases and the J gene lost 8 bases, with 18 bases spanning the gap. DNA of the CDR3: TGTGCCAGCAGTCCCAAGGTAGCCAGAGCGGGGGAGCTGTTTTTT. It is translated as CASSPKVARAGELFF.

At least ten counts were recorded for this clonotype. The chain combines TRBV4-2 with TRBJ1-1, with 7 bases matching TRBD1. Germline V gene data show CDR1 as LGHNA and CDR2 as YNFKEQ. The CDR3 contains 17 residues. Trimming at V came to 1 base and at J to 0 bases, leaving 8 bases not matched to a gene. CDR3 residues: CASSQVTGAGVNTEAFF. CDR3 DNA sequence: TGTGCCAGCAGCCAAGTTACAGGGGCTGGAGTGAACACTGAAGCTTTCTTT.

This clonotype was seen many times. The chain has TRBV5-4 and TRBJ1-1, with 11 bases fitting TRBD1. Germline V gives CDR1 SGHNT, CDR2 YYREEE (reference sequence). Germline trimming cut 0 bases from V and 5 bases from J; bases unmatched to any gene: 9. CDR3 length: 17 residues. The CDR3 DNA sequence: TGTGCCAGCAGCTTGGGGACTCCGGGACAGGGGGGTACTGAAGCTTTCTTT. It is translated as CASSLGTPGQGGTEAFF.

The gene calls are TRBV6-5 and TRBJ1-6; D unclear. Germline V CDR1 and CDR2: MNHEY, SVGAGI. V was pared by 0 bases and J by 7 bases, with 4 bases between. There are 13 residues in the CDR3. CDR3 nucleotide sequence: TGTGCCAGCAGTTACTCCCAGAATTCACCCCTCCACTTT. Amino acid sequence: CASSYSQNSPLHF.